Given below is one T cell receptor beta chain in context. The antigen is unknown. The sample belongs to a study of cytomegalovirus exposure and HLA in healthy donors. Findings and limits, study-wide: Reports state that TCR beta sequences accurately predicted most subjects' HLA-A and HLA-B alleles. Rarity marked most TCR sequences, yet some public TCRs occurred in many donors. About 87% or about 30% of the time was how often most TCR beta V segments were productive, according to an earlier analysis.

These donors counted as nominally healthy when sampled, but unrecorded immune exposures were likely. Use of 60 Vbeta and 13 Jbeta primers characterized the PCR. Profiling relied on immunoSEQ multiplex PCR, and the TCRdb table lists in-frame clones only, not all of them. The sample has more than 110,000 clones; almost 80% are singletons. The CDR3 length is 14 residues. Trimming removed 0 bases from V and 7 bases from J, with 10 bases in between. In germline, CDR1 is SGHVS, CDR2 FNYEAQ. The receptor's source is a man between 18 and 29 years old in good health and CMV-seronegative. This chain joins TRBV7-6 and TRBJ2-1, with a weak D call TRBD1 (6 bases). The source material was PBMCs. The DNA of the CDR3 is TGTGCCAGCAGCTTAGCTCTTGGACAGAATGAGCAGTTCTTC. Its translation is CASSLALGQNEQFF.